This T cell receptor (beta chain) was profiled in a study of blood T cell repertoires in COVID-19. Profiling relied on immunoSEQ multiplex PCR, and the TCRdb table lists in-frame clones only, not all of them. The sample yields some 250,000 clones, approximately 83% seen once. The sequence derives from a woman aged 25 to 39 who had recovered from COVID-19. The specimen sequenced was peripheral blood.

The CDR3 DNA reads as TGTGCCAGCAAGGAAGGGGCCAGCACAGATACGCAGTATTTT. Translation gives CASKEGASTDTQYF. The chain is built from TRBV2 and TRBJ2-3, with D perhaps matching TRBD1 (5 bases). V was pared by 7 bases and J by 0 bases, with 11 bases between. CDR3 length equals 14 residues. Germline V gene lookup returns CDR1 SNHLY and CDR2 FYNNEI.